This T cell receptor (beta chain) was captured in a study of T cells in Graves' hyperthyroidism and ophthalmopathy. Per the germline V gene, CDR1 is DFQATT and CDR2 is SNEGSKA (reference sequence). V was shortened by 0 bases and J by 11 bases, with 13 bases between the two germline ends. This CDR3 is built from 12 residues. Calling Graves' hyperthyroidism stable meant ophthalmopathy did not progress within 18 months. This clonotype was counted at least ten times. Its matching antigen is unknown. Overall study findings and caveats: Blood samples included most of the expanded thyroid clonotypes exceeding 0.001. Ophthalmopathy prediction by the model preceded onset by a median roughly 6 months.

TCR beta CDR3 regions were amplified from RNA transcripts. First-round RT-PCR with HTBI primers amplified the TCR CDR3 region. One entry per CDR3 protein, called by TCRdb with MiXCR from the multiplex PCR reads. The data hold about half a million distinct CDR3 sequences, with roughly 20% observed a single time. This clonotype was obtained from a man aged 18 to 35 with Graves' hyperthyroidism. Sequenced: blood. The V and J genes are TRBV20-1 and TRBJ1-2; TRBD1 might be the D (5 bases). CDR3 protein: CSAREDTLKYTF. The CDR3 nucleotides are TGCAGTGCTAGAGAGGACACGCTGAAATACACCTTC.